The 12 T cell receptor beta chains reported below all come from one sample, sequenced in a study of PD-1 blockade in classical Hodgkin lymphoma. Sequencing used immunoSEQ multiplex PCR; TCRdb keeps in-frame clones, though not all of them. The sample carries some 27,000 clones, approximately 89% recorded once. Time point indicated: newly diagnosed, previously untreated cHL patient sample. Sequences were obtained from peripheral blood mononuclear cells (PBMCs). The source of these receptors is a human donor with classical Hodgkin lymphoma.

The J gene is TRBJ2-5, the V gene TRBV7-9; no definite D call. The DNA end is a closer match to TRBJ2-7, so the J assignment may be wrong. Germline V gives CDR1 SEHNR, CDR2 FQNEAQ (reference sequence). The CDR3 runs to 11 residues. DNA of the CDR3: TGTGCCAGCAGCTTCCGGGACGAGCAGTACTTC. This encodes CASSFRDEQYF.

This clone showed up just once. The rearrangement joins TRBV5-4 to TRBJ2-1; possibly TRBD1 or TRBD2 for D (5 bases each). In germline, CDR1 is SGHNT, CDR2 YYREEE (reference sequence). The CDR3 has 16 residues. Trimming removed 3 bases from V and 6 bases from J, with 19 bases in between. CDR3 sequence (DNA): TGTGCCAGCAGCTGGAGCCGGGACCCTTCCATCAATGAGCAGTTCTTC. Translation gives CASSWSRDPSINEQFF.

The rearrangement links TRBV7-3 to TRBJ2-3; maybe TRBD2 (5 bases). The CDR3 is 15 residues long. Looked up from germline, CDR1 is SGHTA and CDR2 is FQGTGA. The V and J ends lost 1 base and 4 bases respectively, with 12 bases between them. The CDR3 sequence is CASSLSSGNPDTQYF. As DNA, the CDR3 is TGTGCCAGCAGCTTAAGCTCCGGGAACCCAGATACGCAGTATTTT.

This chain joins TRBV30 and TRBJ2-3, with 8 bases identical to TRBD2. Germline V gene data show CDR1 as GTSNPN and CDR2 as SVGIG (reference sequence). This CDR3 contains 14 residues. V trimming: 4 bases; J trimming: 6 bases; junction bases outside the gene matches: 9. DNA for the CDR3: TGTGCCTGGACGCGAAACGGGAGGGGTGATACGCAGTATTTT. Protein: CAWTRNGRGDTQYF.

The J gene is TRBJ2-1, the V gene TRBV28; 9 nucleotides match TRBD1. The CDR3 loop spans 14 amino acids. The J segment lost 9 bases and the V segment lost 2 bases, leaving 5 bases of the junction unmatched. Germline loops: CDR1 MDHEN, CDR2 SYDVKM. This CDR3 is CASSLGQGRIEQFF. The CDR3 DNA reads as TGTGCCAGCAGTTTAGGACAGGGGCGGATTGAGCAGTTCTTC.

This clone appeared a single time. The chain carries TRBV10-1 and TRBJ2-7; 10 nucleotides align to TRBD2. Germline V gene lookup returns CDR1 WNHNN and CDR2 SYGVQD (reference sequence). The J segment lost 5 bases and the V segment lost 1 base, leaving 14 bases of the junction unmatched. This CDR3 is 18 amino acids long. The CDR3 DNA reads as TGCGCCAGCAGTGAGTTCGAGCGGGAGGGTTCCAGGATTAACGAGCAGTACTTC. It translates to CASSEFEREGSRINEQYF.

The V call is TRBV7-2, the J call TRBJ2-7, with D tentatively TRBD1 (5 bases). Trimming removed 6 bases at V and 5 bases at J, with 17 bases between. The CDR3 runs 14 residues. Germline CDR1 SGHTA, CDR2 FQGNSA. This chain's CDR3 is CASREQPGYDEQYF. The CDR3 nucleotides read TGTGCCAGCAGGGAACAGCCAGGGTATGACGAGCAGTACTTC.

The chain couples TRBV10-3 to TRBJ1-1, with 8 bases aligning to TRBD1. Trimming at V came to 10 bases and at J to 2 bases, leaving 6 bases not matched to a gene. From germline, CDR1 is ENHRY and CDR2 SYGVKD. CDR3 length equals 13 residues. In DNA, the CDR3 is TGTGCCACGTTAGGACAGGGCAACACTGAAGCTTTCTTT. Residues: CATLGQGNTEAFF.

This chain links TRBV5-1 with TRBJ2-3, with 7 nucleotides matching TRBD2. Trimming cost V 4 bases and J 4 bases; bases outside gene matches: 15. The CDR3 extends over 17 amino acids. Germline loops: CDR1 SGHRS, CDR2 YFSETQ. Written as DNA, the CDR3 is TGCGCCAGCAGCCCCCTCGAGGGAGGGAGGTTTTCAGATACGCAGTATTTT. It encodes CASSPLEGGRFSDTQYF.

This clone has just one count. The rearrangement links TRBV28 to TRBJ2-7; D possibly corresponds to TRBD2 (7 bases). CDR1 and CDR2 from the germline V gene are MDHEN and SYDVKM. This CDR3 is 16 amino acids long. V was cut by 4 bases and J by 2 bases, with 18 bases left in between. CDR3 protein: CASSSPGGQRAYEQYF. The CDR3 DNA follows: TGTGCCAGCAGTTCACCGGGAGGACAGCGGGCCTACGAGCAGTACTTC.

The sample holds one count of this clone. This chain uses TRBV10-3 with TRBJ2-5, with 9 bases lining up with TRBD2. This CDR3 region has 16 residues. The V gene's germline CDR1 is ENHRY and CDR2 SYGVKD. V gave up 6 bases and J gave up 1 base; unmatched junction bases: 9. This CDR3 reads CAIRRNSGGPQETQYF. The CDR3 nucleotides read TGTGCCATCAGGAGAAATAGCGGGGGCCCCCAAGAGACCCAGTACTTC.

The genes are TRBV28 and TRBJ1-2; 7 nucleotides agree with TRBD1. This CDR3 has 15 amino acids. V gave up 5 bases and J gave up 4 bases; unmatched junction bases: 10. Germline V gene sequence: CDR1 MDHEN, CDR2 SYDVKM. CDR3 residues: CASSLLDRVLYGYTF. The CDR3 DNA reads as TGTGCCAGCAGTCTATTAGACAGGGTGCTCTATGGCTACACCTTC.